The T cell receptor beta chain described here comes from a study of shared clonotypes between healthy human individuals. Clones were read by immunoSEQ multiplex PCR, and TCRdb kept only the in-frame ones, dropping some. The sample consists of some 2,500,000 clones, over 85% of them appearing once. Germline CDR1 and CDR2: MDHEN and SYDVKM. The CDR3 has 17 residues. Trimming took off 3 bases at V and 0 bases at J, with 15 bases between the two ends. This clonotype was sampled from a man younger than 30 in good health. Some clones in this sample may be carry-over from other donors' samples. The J gene is TRBJ1-5, the V gene TRBV28; tentatively, D is TRBD1 (5 bases). The sequenced material came from naive CD4+ T cells from PBMCs. The subset denotes: CD45RA+ positively selected. The CDR3 nucleotides read TGTGCCAGCAGTTTCGGGGCAGCCCTCTATAGCAATCAGCCCCAGCATTTT. Translation: CASSFGAALYSNQPQHF.